This is a list of T cell receptor beta chains from one sample in a study of cytomegalovirus exposure and HLA in healthy donors. The table came from immunoSEQ multiplex PCR; TCRdb's copy has only in-frame clones and leaves some out. This sample has around 120,000 clones; about 76% occur once, and the top ten carry 3% to 5%. What was sequenced was PBMCs. These TCRs come from a woman aged 25 to 45 in good health and CMV-seronegative. CDR3s include the opening cysteine and the closing phenylalanine or tryptophan. Each record gives: V gene, clone size, CDR3 length, D gene, J gene, CDR3 DNA, CDR3 protein. A D gene is named only where the DNA matches it firmly. Some rows mark clone size as missing; the rest say once, few, many or name a class of expanded clone.

V gene: TRBV18
clone size: .
CDR3 length: 14
D gene: .
J gene: TRBJ1-2
CDR3 DNA: TGTGCCAGCTCACCCGACGGACTGGGTTATGGCTACACCTTC
CDR3 protein: CASSPDGLGYGYTF

V gene: TRBV28
clone size: .
CDR3 length: 19
D gene: TRBD2
J gene: TRBJ2-1
CDR3 DNA: TGTGCCAGCAGTTATGGGGTCCCGGGACTAGGAGCCTCCTACAATGAGCAGTTCTTC
CDR3 protein: CASSYGVPGLGASYNEQFF

V gene: TRBV15
clone size: .
CDR3 length: 12
D gene: TRBD2
J gene: TRBJ2-1
CDR3 DNA: TGTGCCACGGCGGGAGATCCCCATGAGCAGTTCTTC
CDR3 protein: CATAGDPHEQFF

V gene: TRBV5-1
clone size: .
CDR3 length: 12
D gene: .
J gene: TRBJ2-7
CDR3 DNA: TGCGCCAGCAGGCTAGGGGAGGACGAGCAGTACTTC
CDR3 protein: CASRLGEDEQYF

V gene: TRBV30
clone size: .
CDR3 length: 13
D gene: .
J gene: TRBJ1-1
CDR3 DNA: TGTGCCTGGAGTGGGGGGGGGACCACTGAAGCTTTCTTT
CDR3 protein: CAWSGGGTTEAFF

V gene: TRBV7-2
clone size: .
CDR3 length: 15
D gene: TRBD1
J gene: TRBJ2-2
CDR3 DNA: TGTGCCAGCAGCCAAAGGGACAGGGGGCGCGGGGAGCTGTTTTTT
CDR3 protein: CASSQRDRGRGELFF

V gene: TRBV13
clone size: .
CDR3 length: 16
D gene: .
J gene: TRBJ2-3
CDR3 DNA: TGTGCCAGCAGCTTAGTCCAGTCCTCCTCATCAGATACGCAGTATTTT
CDR3 protein: CASSLVQSSSSDTQYF

V gene: TRBV23-1
clone size: .
CDR3 length: 14
D gene: .
J gene: TRBJ1-5
CDR3 DNA: TGCGCCACCACGACAGATTTTAGCAATCAGCCCCAGCATTTT
CDR3 protein: CATTTDFSNQPQHF

V gene: TRBV15
clone size: .
CDR3 length: 14
D gene: .
J gene: TRBJ2-7
CDR3 DNA: TGTGCCACCAGCGACGGGACACGCGCCTACGAGCAGTACTTC
CDR3 protein: CATSDGTRAYEQYF

V gene: TRBV27
clone size: .
CDR3 length: 13
D gene: TRBD1
J gene: TRBJ2-7
CDR3 DNA: TGTGCCAGCAAGAAGGGGGCCTCCTACGAGCAGTACTTC
CDR3 protein: CASKKGASYEQYF

V gene: TRBV11-3
clone size: .
CDR3 length: 14
D gene: TRBD2
J gene: TRBJ2-1
CDR3 DNA: TGTGCCAGCAGCTCTTCCGGGACTAACAATGAGCAGTTCTTC
CDR3 protein: CASSSSGTNNEQFF

V gene: TRBV6-1
clone size: .
CDR3 length: 14
D gene: TRBD1
J gene: TRBJ2-7
CDR3 DNA: TGTGCCAGCAGACCGGGACAGAACATCTACGAGCAGTACTTC
CDR3 protein: CASRPGQNIYEQYF

V gene: TRBV10-2
clone size: .
CDR3 length: 12
D gene: TRBD1
J gene: TRBJ2-7
CDR3 DNA: TGCGCCAGTAGGACAGGGCGTTACGAGCAGTACTTC
CDR3 protein: CASRTGRYEQYF

V gene: TRBV28
clone size: .
CDR3 length: 18
D gene: TRBD2
J gene: TRBJ2-2
CDR3 DNA: TGTGCCAGCAGTTTACGAGACTTAGCGGGAGGGCCGACCGGGGAGCTGTTTTTT
CDR3 protein: CASSLRDLAGGPTGELFF

V gene: TRBV19
clone size: .
CDR3 length: 15
D gene: TRBD2
J gene: TRBJ2-1
CDR3 DNA: TGTGCCAGTAGTATCGGCGGGAGCTCCTGCAATGAGCAGTTCTTC
CDR3 protein: CASSIGGSSCNEQFF

V gene: TRBV5-6
clone size: .
CDR3 length: 15
D gene: TRBD1
J gene: TRBJ2-7
CDR3 DNA: TGTGCCAGCAGCCTCGCGTCCGGGACAGGGGTCGAGCAGTACTTC
CDR3 protein: CASSLASGTGVEQYF

V gene: TRBV4-1
clone size: .
CDR3 length: 17
D gene: TRBD2
J gene: TRBJ2-5
CDR3 DNA: TGCGCCAGCAGCCGAAATAGCGGGAGTGGGGCCCAAGAGACCCAGTACTTC
CDR3 protein: CASSRNSGSGAQETQYF

V gene: TRBV7-3
clone size: .
CDR3 length: 14
D gene: TRBD1
J gene: TRBJ1-1
CDR3 DNA: TGTGCCAGCAGCTTAAGACAGGGGGGCACTGAAGCTTTCTTT
CDR3 protein: CASSLRQGGTEAFF

V gene: TRBV6-1
clone size: .
CDR3 length: 15
D gene: .
J gene: TRBJ1-3
CDR3 DNA: TGTGCCAGCAGTGAACACGGGAGCTCTGGAAACACCATATATTTT
CDR3 protein: CASSEHGSSGNTIYF

V gene: TRBV7-2
clone size: .
CDR3 length: 18
D gene: TRBD2
J gene: TRBJ2-5
CDR3 DNA: TGTGCCAGCAGCTCTCAGACTAGCGGGGTGGACTACCAAGAGACCCAGTACTTC
CDR3 protein: CASSSQTSGVDYQETQYF

V gene: TRBV4-1
clone size: .
CDR3 length: 16
D gene: .
J gene: TRBJ1-1
CDR3 DNA: TGCGCCAGCAGCCAAGATAGGGGCCTTGGGGACACTGAAGCTTTCTTT
CDR3 protein: CASSQDRGLGDTEAFF

V gene: TRBV7-9
clone size: .
CDR3 length: 15
D gene: TRBD1
J gene: TRBJ2-7
CDR3 DNA: TGTGCCAGCAGCCCACCCGGGACAGAGTCCTACGAGCAGTACTTC
CDR3 protein: CASSPPGTESYEQYF

V gene: TRBV2
clone size: .
CDR3 length: 13
D gene: .
J gene: TRBJ2-1
CDR3 DNA: TGTGCCAGCAGCCCTCTCTCCTACAATGAGCAGTTCTTC
CDR3 protein: CASSPLSYNEQFF

V gene: TRBV19
clone size: .
CDR3 length: 14
D gene: TRBD2
J gene: TRBJ2-3
CDR3 DNA: TGTGCCAGTAGTATTGGACTAGCCACAGATACGCAGTATTTT
CDR3 protein: CASSIGLATDTQYF

V gene: TRBV5-5
clone size: .
CDR3 length: 16
D gene: TRBD2
J gene: TRBJ2-7
CDR3 DNA: TGTGCCAGCAGCTATCGACGGGAGGTCATAATCTACGAGCAGTACTTC
CDR3 protein: CASSYRREVIIYEQYF

V gene: TRBV19
clone size: .
CDR3 length: 15
D gene: TRBD1
J gene: TRBJ2-5
CDR3 DNA: TGTGCCAGTAGAGAACGAGGGACAGGGAGAGAGACCCAGTACTTC
CDR3 protein: CASRERGTGRETQYF

V gene: TRBV19
clone size: .
CDR3 length: 15
D gene: TRBD2
J gene: TRBJ2-3
CDR3 DNA: TGTGCCAGTAGTAGGACTAGCGGGAGCTTAGATACGCAGTATTTT
CDR3 protein: CASSRTSGSLDTQYF

V gene: TRBV7-9
clone size: .
CDR3 length: 12
D gene: .
J gene: TRBJ2-1
CDR3 DNA: TGTGCCAGCAGCAAACAGGGTTCTGAGCAGTTCTTC
CDR3 protein: CASSKQGSEQFF

V gene: TRBV5-1
clone size: .
CDR3 length: 17
D gene: .
J gene: TRBJ2-1
CDR3 DNA: TGCGCCAGCAGCTTGTGGGGGGCGGGGGAGATCTACAATGAGCAGTTCTTC
CDR3 protein: CASSLWGAGEIYNEQFF

V gene: TRBV7-3
clone size: .
CDR3 length: 13
D gene: TRBD1
J gene: TRBJ1-1
CDR3 DNA: TGTGCCAGCAGCCAGACAGGGAGGACTGAAGCTTTCTTT
CDR3 protein: CASSQTGRTEAFF

V gene: TRBV4-2
clone size: .
CDR3 length: 17
D gene: .
J gene: TRBJ2-3
CDR3 DNA: TGTGCCAGCAGCCCCGGACCAGCGCTAGCTAGCACAGATACGCAGTATTTT
CDR3 protein: CASSPGPALASTDTQYF

V gene: TRBV28
clone size: .
CDR3 length: 14
D gene: .
J gene: TRBJ2-4
CDR3 DNA: TGTGCCAGCAGTTTCGGGTCGAACGGGAACATTCAGTACTTC
CDR3 protein: CASSFGSNGNIQYF

V gene: TRBV28
clone size: .
CDR3 length: 16
D gene: TRBD2
J gene: TRBJ2-3
CDR3 DNA: TGTGCCAGCAGTTTGTATTCTAGCGGGAGGGGAGATACGCAGTATTTT
CDR3 protein: CASSLYSSGRGDTQYF

V gene: TRBV29-1
clone size: .
CDR3 length: 13
D gene: TRBD1
J gene: TRBJ2-7
CDR3 DNA: TGCAGCGTGGGACAGCCTAGCTCCTACGAGCAGTACTTC
CDR3 protein: CSVGQPSSYEQYF

V gene: TRBV4-3
clone size: once
CDR3 length: 16
D gene: TRBD1
J gene: TRBJ1-2
CDR3 DNA: TGCGCCAGCAGCCAAGATCCCGGGACAGGTTCCTATGGCTACACCTTC
CDR3 protein: CASSQDPGTGSYGYTF

V gene: TRBV4-1
clone size: .
CDR3 length: 14
D gene: .
J gene: TRBJ2-7
CDR3 DNA: TGCGTCAGCAGCCAAGGTGGAGGGGTTTACGAGCAGTACTTC
CDR3 protein: CVSSQGGGVYEQYF

V gene: TRBV28
clone size: .
CDR3 length: 14
D gene: .
J gene: TRBJ1-1
CDR3 DNA: TGTGCCAGCAGTTTAGCAGGGTTTGGGGCTGAAGCTTTCTTT
CDR3 protein: CASSLAGFGAEAFF

V gene: TRBV30
clone size: .
CDR3 length: 14
D gene: TRBD1
J gene: TRBJ1-2
CDR3 DNA: TGTGCCTGGAGTCCTGGACAGGGGAGCTATGGCTACACCTTC
CDR3 protein: CAWSPGQGSYGYTF

V gene: TRBV11-2
clone size: .
CDR3 length: 13
D gene: .
J gene: TRBJ2-5
CDR3 DNA: TGTGCCAGCAACACAGGGCTGGGGGAGACCCAGTACTTC
CDR3 protein: CASNTGLGETQYF

V gene: TRBV7-2
clone size: .
CDR3 length: 15
D gene: TRBD1
J gene: TRBJ2-7
CDR3 DNA: TGTGCCAGCAGCTTCACTAAGGGGGCTTCCTACGAGCAGTACTTC
CDR3 protein: CASSFTKGASYEQYF

V gene: TRBV6-6
clone size: .
CDR3 length: 15
D gene: TRBD2
J gene: TRBJ2-7
CDR3 DNA: TGTGCCAGCAGCCCGTCAGCGGGAGGCAGTTACGAGCAGTACTTC
CDR3 protein: CASSPSAGGSYEQYF

V gene: TRBV27
clone size: .
CDR3 length: 12
D gene: TRBD1
J gene: TRBJ2-7
CDR3 DNA: TGTGCCAGCCAGACGACAGGGTCCGAGCAATACTTC
CDR3 protein: CASQTTGSEQYF

V gene: TRBV9
clone size: once
CDR3 length: 15
D gene: .
J gene: TRBJ2-1
CDR3 DNA: TGTGCCAGCAGCCTCAGCGGAAACTCCTACAATGAGCAGTTCTTC
CDR3 protein: CASSLSGNSYNEQFF

V gene: TRBV5-1
clone size: .
CDR3 length: 15
D gene: .
J gene: TRBJ2-1
CDR3 DNA: TGCGCCAGCATGGGCGGAGGGAATCTGTACAATGAGCAGTTCTTC
CDR3 protein: CASMGGGNLYNEQFF

V gene: TRBV19
clone size: .
CDR3 length: 13
D gene: .
J gene: TRBJ2-7
CDR3 DNA: TGTGCCAGTAGTATAGGGCTTCCTTACGAGCAGTACTTC
CDR3 protein: CASSIGLPYEQYF

V gene: TRBV25-1
clone size: .
CDR3 length: 15
D gene: TRBD2
J gene: TRBJ2-2
CDR3 DNA: TGTGCCAGCAGTACAAGCGGGGCCAACACCGGGGAGCTGTTTTTT
CDR3 protein: CASSTSGANTGELFF

V gene: TRBV6-4
clone size: .
CDR3 length: 9
D gene: .
J gene: TRBJ1-5
CDR3 DNA: TGTGCCGGGCGGGAGCCCCAGCATTTT
CDR3 protein: CAGREPQHF

V gene: TRBV4-3
clone size: .
CDR3 length: 15
D gene: .
J gene: TRBJ2-1
CDR3 DNA: TGCGCCAGCAGCCAAGATTTCACTGAAAACAATGAGCAGTTCTTC
CDR3 protein: CASSQDFTENNEQFF